This T cell receptor (beta chain) stems from a study of cytomegalovirus exposure and HLA in healthy donors. As for the study in general: Counted in an early data release were approximately 85 million unique TCRs from HLA-typed donors. General study points: Some highly shared sequence variants likely arose as a pipeline artifact.

This clone turned up a few times. Antigen specificity is unknown. The PCR contained 60 Vbeta and 13 Jbeta primers. Method: immunoSEQ multiplex PCR; TCRdb's copy keeps in-frame clones and lacks some. The repertoire has some 130,000 clones, 70% of them found once; the top ten carry 2.1%. The source is an older woman in good health and CMV-seropositive. Source material: PBMCs.

The CDR3 here is CASSQTEYGYTF. The DNA for the CDR3 is TGCGCCAGCAGCCAAACAGAATATGGCTACACCTTC. The chain joins TRBV4-1 to TRBJ1-2, with D uncertain. The CDR3 spans 12 residues. Trimming cost V 2 bases and J 5 bases, with 6 bases left between them. From germline, CDR1 is MGHRA and CDR2 YSYEKL.